The 19 T cell receptor beta chains listed next were all sequenced from one sample in a study of T cell responses to AZD1222 COVID-19 vaccine. Sequencing was performed with immunoSEQ multiplex PCR; in TCRdb, only in-frame clones are kept and a portion is missing. Among roughly 140,000 clones, more than 75% were seen once, and the ten largest hold about 5%. Sequenced material: peripheral blood, taken on day 0 of AZD1222 vaccination. These receptors were taken from an adult in good health.

This chain uses TRBV4-3 with TRBJ1-3, with unresolved D. The CDR3 sequence is 15 residues long. Germline-derived CDR1 and CDR2 are LGHNA and YSLEER. With 0 bases removed from V and 3 bases from J, the gap between germline ends came to 9 bases. The CDR3 region has the DNA TGCGCCAGCAGCCAAGAATGGGCTTTTGGAAACACCATATATTTT. Translating it yields CASSQEWAFGNTIYF.

The chain combines TRBV10-3 with TRBJ2-1; 12 nucleotides align to TRBD2. From germline, CDR1 is ENHRY and CDR2 SYGVKD. The CDR3 totals 14 residues. Unmatched junction bases numbered 5, after V lost 6 bases and J lost 8 bases. The CDR3, as DNA: TGTGCCATCAGCGGACTAGCGGGAAGTCATGAGCAGTTCTTC. Protein: CAISGLAGSHEQFF.

The rearrangement uses TRBV6-2 or TRBV6-3 and TRBJ2-2; TRBD2 might be the D (6 bases). Germline V gene data show CDR1 as MNHEY and CDR2 as SVGEGT. This CDR3 is 16 amino acids long. Trimming left V 0 bases short and J 4 bases short, with 12 bases between. This chain's CDR3 is CASSYSSRESTGELFF. CDR3 coding DNA: TGTGCCAGCAGTTACTCGAGCCGGGAGAGCACCGGGGAGCTGTTTTTT.

This clone was found once. The chain has TRBV7-3 and TRBJ2-1, with D perhaps matching TRBD1 (6 bases). CDR3 length equals 13 residues. Germline V gene lookup returns CDR1 SGHTA and CDR2 FQGTGA. V was trimmed by 5 bases and J by 4 bases, leaving 9 bases between them. This CDR3 is CASSPGQYNEQFF. DNA for the CDR3: TGTGCCAGCAGCCCCGGACAGTACAATGAGCAGTTCTTC. Complete variable domain (other parts from reference TRBV7-3 and TRBJ2-1): GAGVSQTPSNKVTEKGKYVELRCDPISGHTALYWYRQSLGQGPEFLIYFQGTGAADDSGLPNDRFFAVRPEGSVSTLKIQRTERGDSAVYLCASSPGQYNEQFFGPGTRLTVL.

This chain uses TRBV27 with TRBJ2-1; D remains unclear. V shed 6 bases and J shed 4 bases, with 10 bases lying between them. Looked up from germline, CDR1 is MNHEY and CDR2 is SMNVEV (reference sequence). The CDR3 totals 13 residues. The CDR3 spells CASSPLIYNEQFF. As DNA, the CDR3 is TGTGCCAGCAGCCCACTTATATACAATGAGCAGTTCTTC.

This clone was counted a single time. The chain uses TRBV4-3 and TRBJ2-1, with D unresolved. V was pared by 0 bases and J by 0 bases, with 9 bases between. From germline, CDR1 is LGHNA and CDR2 YSLEER. The CDR3 runs to 16 residues. CDR3 in amino acids: CASSQDHSSSYNEQFF. DNA of the CDR3: TGCGCCAGCAGCCAAGACCACAGTAGCTCCTACAATGAGCAGTTCTTC.

This chain joins TRBV4-2 and TRBJ2-1; the D is unclear. The CDR3 has 15 residues. The V end was cut by 0 bases, the J end by 4 bases, with 10 bases between. Germline-derived CDR1 and CDR2 are LGHNA and YNFKEQ. The CDR3 spells CASSQELSTYNEQFF. In nucleotides, the CDR3 is TGTGCCAGCAGCCAAGAATTATCCACATACAATGAGCAGTTCTTC.

This clone was seen just once. The chain recombines TRBV7-2 with TRBJ2-7, with 8 positions matching TRBD1. Germline CDR1 SGHTA, CDR2 FQGNSA. The CDR3 has 15 amino acids. The V and J ends lost 3 bases and 1 base, in that order; junction bases with no gene match: 5. The CDR3 spells CASSLGRGPSYEQYF. The DNA of the CDR3 is TGTGCCAGCAGCTTGGGCAGGGGGCCATCCTACGAGCAGTACTTC.

This clone was detected only once. This chain connects TRBV6-2 or TRBV6-3 to TRBJ1-2; possible D gene TRBD1, 6 bases. V was pared by 6 bases and J by 3 bases, with 17 bases between. Germline-derived CDR1 and CDR2 are MNHEY and SVGEGT. The CDR3 spans 15 residues. CDR3 in amino acids: CASSGQGRLYYGYTF. The CDR3 DNA reads TGTGCCAGCAGCGGGCAGGGGAGACTTTACTATGGCTACACCTTC.

The V gene is TRBV15, the J gene TRBJ2-1; TRBD2 aligns across 8 bases. The germline V gene has CDR1 LNHNV and CDR2 YYDKDF (reference sequence). The length of the CDR3 is 18 residues. J gave up 10 bases and V 0 bases, and 17 bases lay outside the gene matches. The CDR3 spells CATSRDLGTLERETEQFF. CDR3 coding DNA: TGTGCCACCAGCAGAGATCTAGGAACTTTGGAGCGGGAGACGGAGCAGTTCTTC.

The CDR3 sequence: CASKQTSGRTDTQYF. CDR3 DNA sequence: TGTGCCAGTAAACAAACTAGCGGGAGAACAGATACGCAGTATTTT. The chain couples TRBV19 to TRBJ2-3; 11 bases line up with TRBD2. J gave up 3 bases and V 7 bases, and 6 bases lay outside the gene matches. The CDR3 is made up of 15 amino acids. Per germline, CDR1 LNHDA and CDR2 SQIVND (reference sequence).

The chain combines TRBV5-8 with TRBJ1-2; D is undetermined. Trimming removed 0 bases at V and 6 bases at J, with 12 bases between. Germline CDR1 is SGHTS and CDR2 is YDEGEE. The CDR3 is 14 residues long. The CDR3 here is CASSLVEGNDGYTF. CDR3 sequence (DNA): TGTGCCAGCAGCTTGGTCGAGGGTAATGATGGCTACACCTTC.

This chain joins TRBV18 and TRBJ2-4; D may match TRBD1 or TRBD2 (5 bases each). Germline loops: CDR1 KGHSH, CDR2 LQKENI. The CDR3 length is 14 residues. The V and J ends lost 5 bases and 5 bases respectively, with 13 bases between them. The CDR3: CASSSGPGQNIQYF. In DNA, the CDR3 is TGTGCCAGCTCATCGGGACCGGGGCAAAACATTCAGTACTTC.

J is TRBJ2-7 and V is TRBV11-1, with D maybe TRBD2 (5 bases). CDR1 and CDR2 (germline): SGHAT, FQDESV (reference sequence). The CDR3 length is 15 residues. The V end lost 5 bases, the J end lost 3 bases, and 17 bases lay between the germline ends. CDR3 DNA: TGTGCCAGCAGCCGCGGCGGGCAGGCCCTCTACGAGCAGTACTTC. Protein product: CASSRGGQALYEQYF. Supplemented by reference TRBV11-1 and TRBJ2-7, the full variable domain reads EAEVAQSPRYKITEKSQAVAFWCDPISGHATLYWYRQILGQGPELLVQFQDESVVDDSQLPKDRFSAERLKGVDSTLKIQPAELGDSAMYLCASSRGGQALYEQYFGPGTRLTVT.

The chain carries TRBV30 and TRBJ1-5; unclear D gene. The CDR3 sequence is 13 residues long. Germline V gene lookup returns CDR1 GTSNPN and CDR2 SVGIG (reference sequence). Trimming took off 2 bases at V and 5 bases at J, with 10 bases between the two ends. In DNA, the CDR3 is TGTGCCTGGAGTCCCTTGTCGTATCAGCCCCAGCATTTT. It specifies CAWSPLSYQPQHF.

The CDR3, as DNA: TGTGCCAGTAGTACCGGACGTCTGGGCACTGAAGCTTTCTTT. This translates into CASSTGRLGTEAFF. The chain recombines TRBV19 with TRBJ1-1; D gene uncertain. V dropped 4 bases and J dropped 4 bases, with 13 bases sitting between them. Germline-derived CDR1 and CDR2 are LNHDA and SQIVND (reference sequence). The CDR3 has 14 amino acids. The full variable domain, in which reference TRBV19 and TRBJ1-1 provide the parts outside the CDR3, is DGGITQSPKYLFRKEGQNVTLSCEQNLNHDAMYWYRQDPGQGLRLIYYSQIVNDFQKGDIAEGYSVSREKKESFPLTVTSAQKNPTAFYLCASSTGRLGTEAFFGQGTRLTVV.

The chain is built from TRBV5-4 and TRBJ1-6; D gene uncertain. This CDR3 is built from 17 residues. V lost 4 bases and J lost 0, with 14 bases in between. In germline, CDR1 is SGHNT, CDR2 YYREEE (reference sequence). The CDR3: CASSPAPQSSYNSPLHF. The DNA for the CDR3 is TGTGCCAGCAGCCCGGCCCCCCAGAGCTCCTATAATTCACCCCTCCACTTT.

V is TRBV28 and J is TRBJ2-1, with D possibly TRBD2 on 6 matching bases. The germline V and J ends were trimmed by 3 bases and 9 bases, with 18 bases remaining between them. The CDR3 has 15 amino acids. Looked up from germline, CDR1 is MDHEN and CDR2 is SYDVKM. The CDR3 sequence is CASSFRAGGRGEQFF. In DNA, the CDR3 is TGTGCCAGCAGTTTCAGAGCGGGTGGTCGCGGTGAGCAGTTCTTC.

The CDR3 DNA is TGTGCCAGCAGTTTAGCAGGGGATTATAATGAAAAACTGTTTTTT. Amino acids: CASSLAGDYNEKLFF. The V gene is TRBV28, the J gene TRBJ1-4; the D gene is possibly TRBD1 (6 bases). The V gene lost 2 bases and the J gene lost 4 bases, with 11 bases spanning the gap. This CDR3 comprises 15 residues. Germline values: CDR1 MDHEN, CDR2 SYDVKM.